This T cell receptor beta chain was obtained from a study of regulatory T cells in long-lasting Graves disease. Study-level results: Persistent disease exhibited a predilection for TRBV28, TRBJ1-2 and TRBJ2-5. In persistent patients, shared public clonotypes (roughly 2,700) outnumbered those in new patients (approximately 970). Persistent-disease Graves' patients showed less TCR diversity than new cases.

Germline assignment: CDR1 DFQATT and CDR2 SNEGSKA (reference sequence). Trimming took 5 bases from V and 5 from J, leaving 16 bases between them. This CDR3 region has 13 residues. Note on this clonotype: Its target is not known.

Building of the TCR beta libraries involved iRepertoire HTBI primers and Arm-PCR of CDR3 regions. A single record per CDR3 protein comes from TCRdb applying MiXCR to the multiplex PCR reads. The table lists 360,000 or so distinct CDR3 sequences, around 15% of them singletons, with 20% to 25% in the top ten. The sample's time point: newly diagnosed GD, antithyroid drugs for less than 3 months. Making the TCR library involved RNA that had been extracted from PBMCs. Tubes containing EDTA received 8 to 9.5 milliliters of drawn peripheral blood. The sample also formed part of further work on T cells in Graves' hyperthyroidism and ophthalmopathy.

Sample: peripheral blood mononuclear cells (PBMCs), taken at new diagnosis, from a patient treated with antithyroid drugs. The source is a woman between 18 and 29 years old with Graves disease. This chain joins TRBV20-1 and TRBJ2-7, with TRBD2 as a possible D gene (7 bases). The CDR3 region has the DNA TGCAGTGCTCAAGAGGGGGGGCGTAACGAGCAGTACTTC. It specifies CSAQEGGRNEQYF.